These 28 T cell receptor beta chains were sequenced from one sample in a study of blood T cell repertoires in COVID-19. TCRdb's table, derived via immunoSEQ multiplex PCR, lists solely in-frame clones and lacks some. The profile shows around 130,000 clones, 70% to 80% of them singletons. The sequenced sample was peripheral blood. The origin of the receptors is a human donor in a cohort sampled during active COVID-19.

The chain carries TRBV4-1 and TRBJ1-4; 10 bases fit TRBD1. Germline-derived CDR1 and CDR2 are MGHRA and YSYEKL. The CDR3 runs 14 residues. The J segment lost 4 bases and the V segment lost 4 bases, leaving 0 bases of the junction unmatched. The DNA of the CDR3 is TGCGCCAGCAGCCGGGACAGGGGTAATGAAAAACTGTTTTTT. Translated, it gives CASSRDRGNEKLFF.

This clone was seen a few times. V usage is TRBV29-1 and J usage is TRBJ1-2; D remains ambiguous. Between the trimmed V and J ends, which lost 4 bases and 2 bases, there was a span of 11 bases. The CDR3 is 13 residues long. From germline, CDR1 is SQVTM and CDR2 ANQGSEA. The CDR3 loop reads CSVVRSKNYGYTF. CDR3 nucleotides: TGCAGCGTTGTTAGATCGAAGAACTATGGCTACACCTTC.

The CDR3 sequence is CASSGRDRVEGPLHF. For the CDR3, the DNA is TGTGCCAGCAGCGGCCGGGACAGGGTTGAGGGACCCCTCCACTTT. The chain links TRBV3-1 (or the pseudogene TRBV3-2) to TRBJ1-6, with TRBD1 identical over 9 bases. Per the germline V gene, CDR1 is LGHDT and CDR2 is YNNKEL (reference sequence). Trimming cost V 5 bases and J 12 bases; bases outside gene matches: 11. This CDR3 comprises 15 residues.

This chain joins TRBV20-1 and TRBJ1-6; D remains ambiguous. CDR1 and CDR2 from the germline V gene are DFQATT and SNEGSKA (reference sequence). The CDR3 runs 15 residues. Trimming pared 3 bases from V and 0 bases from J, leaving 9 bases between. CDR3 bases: TGCAGTGCTAGTTCAGAGCGCTCCTATAATTCACCCCTCCACTTT. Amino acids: CSASSERSYNSPLHF.

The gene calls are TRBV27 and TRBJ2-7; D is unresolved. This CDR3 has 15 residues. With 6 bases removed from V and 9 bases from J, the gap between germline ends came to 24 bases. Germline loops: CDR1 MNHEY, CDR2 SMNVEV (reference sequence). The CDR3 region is CASSQPGTSPTMQYF. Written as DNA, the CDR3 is TGTGCCAGCAGCCAGCCAGGCACGTCCCCTACGATGCAGTACTTC.

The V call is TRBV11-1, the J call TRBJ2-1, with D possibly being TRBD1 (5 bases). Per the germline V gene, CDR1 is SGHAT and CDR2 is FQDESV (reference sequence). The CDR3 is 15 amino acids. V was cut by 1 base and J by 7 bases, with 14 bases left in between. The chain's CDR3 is CASSLGQGQGNEQFF. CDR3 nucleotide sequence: TGTGCCAGCAGCTTAGGTCAGGGCCAAGGGAATGAGCAGTTCTTC.

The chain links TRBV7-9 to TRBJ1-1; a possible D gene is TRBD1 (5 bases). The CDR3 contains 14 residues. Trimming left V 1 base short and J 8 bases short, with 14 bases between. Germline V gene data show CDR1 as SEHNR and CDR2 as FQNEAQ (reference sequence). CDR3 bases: TGTGCCAGCAGCTTAGTTGTCTCGGGGGGAGAAGCTTTCTTT. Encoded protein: CASSLVVSGGEAFF.

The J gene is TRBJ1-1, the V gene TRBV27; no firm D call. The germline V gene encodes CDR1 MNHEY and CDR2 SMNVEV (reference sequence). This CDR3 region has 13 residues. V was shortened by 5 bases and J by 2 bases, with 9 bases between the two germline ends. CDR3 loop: CASSLYTNTEAFF. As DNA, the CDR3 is TGTGCCAGCAGTCTTTACACCAACACTGAAGCTTTCTTT.

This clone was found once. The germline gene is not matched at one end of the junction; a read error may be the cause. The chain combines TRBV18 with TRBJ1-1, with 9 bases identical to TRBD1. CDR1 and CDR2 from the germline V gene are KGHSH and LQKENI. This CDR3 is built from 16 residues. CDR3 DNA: TGTGCCAGCTCCCCACAGGGGGCTCGGTTGAACACTGAAGCTTTCTTT. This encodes CASSPQGARLNTEAFF. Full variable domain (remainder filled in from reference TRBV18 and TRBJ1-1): NAGVMQNPRHLVRRRGQEARLRCSPMKGHSHVYWYRQLPEEGLKFMVYLQKENIIDESGMPKERFSAEFPKEGPSILRIQQVVRGDSAAYFCASSPQGARLNTEAFFGQGTRLTVV.

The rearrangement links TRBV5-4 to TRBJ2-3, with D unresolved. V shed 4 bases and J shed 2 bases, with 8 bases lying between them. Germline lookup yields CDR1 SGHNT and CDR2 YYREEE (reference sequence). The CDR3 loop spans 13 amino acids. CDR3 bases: TGTGCCAGCAGCCCTAAGCCCACAGATACGCAGTATTTT. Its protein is CASSPKPTDTQYF.

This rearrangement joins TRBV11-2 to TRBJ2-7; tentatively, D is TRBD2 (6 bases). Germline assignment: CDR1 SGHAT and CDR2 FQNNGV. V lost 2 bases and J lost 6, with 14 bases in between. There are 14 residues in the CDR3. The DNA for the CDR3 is TGTGCCAGCAGCTTACTGGGACTCCCCTTCGAGCAGTACTTC. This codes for CASSLLGLPFEQYF.

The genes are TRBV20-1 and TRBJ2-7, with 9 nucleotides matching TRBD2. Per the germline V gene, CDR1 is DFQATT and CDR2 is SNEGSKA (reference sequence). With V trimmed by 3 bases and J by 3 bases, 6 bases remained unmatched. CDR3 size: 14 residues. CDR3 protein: CSASSAGGVYEQYF. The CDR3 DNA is TGCAGTGCTAGTAGCGCGGGAGGGGTCTACGAGCAGTACTTC.

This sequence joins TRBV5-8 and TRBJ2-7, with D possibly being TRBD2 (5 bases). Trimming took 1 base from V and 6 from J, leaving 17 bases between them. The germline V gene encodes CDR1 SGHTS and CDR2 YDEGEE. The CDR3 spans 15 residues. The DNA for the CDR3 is TGTGCCAGCAGCTTGCTTTTTGTTTCGGGATCCGAGCAGTACTTC. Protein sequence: CASSLLFVSGSEQYF.

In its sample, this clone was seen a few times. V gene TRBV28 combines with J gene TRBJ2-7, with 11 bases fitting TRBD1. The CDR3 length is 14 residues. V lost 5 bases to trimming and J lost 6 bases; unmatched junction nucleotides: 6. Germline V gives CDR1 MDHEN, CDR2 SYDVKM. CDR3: CASSPRTGGSEQYF. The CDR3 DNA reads TGTGCCAGCAGTCCGAGGACAGGGGGCTCCGAGCAGTACTTC. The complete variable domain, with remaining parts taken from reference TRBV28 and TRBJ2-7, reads DVKVTQSSRYLVKRTGEKVFLECVQDMDHENMFWYRQDPGLGLRLIYFSYDVKMKEKGDIPEGYSVSREKKERFSLILESASTNQTSMYLCASSPRTGGSEQYFGPGTRLTVT.

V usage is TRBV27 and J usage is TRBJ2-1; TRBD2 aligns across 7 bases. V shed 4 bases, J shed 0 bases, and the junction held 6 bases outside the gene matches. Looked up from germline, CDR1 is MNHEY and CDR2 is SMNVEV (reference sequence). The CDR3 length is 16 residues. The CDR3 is CASSWGGGNSYNEQFF. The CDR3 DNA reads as TGTGCCAGCAGTTGGGGCGGGGGAAACTCCTACAATGAGCAGTTCTTC.

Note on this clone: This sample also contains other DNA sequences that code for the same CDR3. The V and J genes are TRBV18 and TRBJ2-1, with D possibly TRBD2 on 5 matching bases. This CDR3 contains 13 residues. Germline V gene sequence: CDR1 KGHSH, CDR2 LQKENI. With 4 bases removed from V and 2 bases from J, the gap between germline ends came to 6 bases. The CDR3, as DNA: TGTGCCAGCTCACAGGGAGCCTACAATGAGCAGTTCTTC. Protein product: CASSQGAYNEQFF. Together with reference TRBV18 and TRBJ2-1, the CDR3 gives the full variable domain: NAGVMQNPRHLVRRRGQEARLRCSPMKGHSHVYWYRQLPEEGLKFMVYLQKENIIDESGMPKERFSAEFPKEGPSILRIQQVVRGDSAAYFCASSQGAYNEQFFGPGTRLTVL.

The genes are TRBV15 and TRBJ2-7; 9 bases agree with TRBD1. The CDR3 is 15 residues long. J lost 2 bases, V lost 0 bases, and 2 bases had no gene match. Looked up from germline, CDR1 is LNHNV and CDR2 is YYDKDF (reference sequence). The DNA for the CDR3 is TGTGCCACCAGCAGAGAAGGGACAGGGACCTACGAGCAGTACTTC. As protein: CATSREGTGTYEQYF.

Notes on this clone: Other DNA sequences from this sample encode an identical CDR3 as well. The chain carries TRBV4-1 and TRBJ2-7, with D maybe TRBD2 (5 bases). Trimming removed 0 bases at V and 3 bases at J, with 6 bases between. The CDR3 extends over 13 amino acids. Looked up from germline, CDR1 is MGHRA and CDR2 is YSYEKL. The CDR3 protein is CASSQDRGYEQYF. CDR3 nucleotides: TGCGCCAGCAGCCAAGACCGGGGCTACGAGCAGTACTTC.

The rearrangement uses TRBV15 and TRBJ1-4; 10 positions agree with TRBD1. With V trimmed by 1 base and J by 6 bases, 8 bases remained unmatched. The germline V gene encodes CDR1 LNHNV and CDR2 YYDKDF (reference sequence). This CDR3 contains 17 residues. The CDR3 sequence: CATSRAADRGLDEKLFF. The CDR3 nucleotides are TGTGCCACCAGCAGAGCGGCCGACAGGGGGCTGGATGAAAAACTGTTTTTT.

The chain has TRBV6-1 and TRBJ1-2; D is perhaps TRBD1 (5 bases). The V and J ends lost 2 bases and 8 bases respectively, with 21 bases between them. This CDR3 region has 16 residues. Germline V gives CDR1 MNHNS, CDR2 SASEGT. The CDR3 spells CASSESKMSGEGGYTF. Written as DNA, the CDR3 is TGTGCCAGCAGTGAATCTAAAATGTCGGGGGAAGGGGGCTACACCTTC.

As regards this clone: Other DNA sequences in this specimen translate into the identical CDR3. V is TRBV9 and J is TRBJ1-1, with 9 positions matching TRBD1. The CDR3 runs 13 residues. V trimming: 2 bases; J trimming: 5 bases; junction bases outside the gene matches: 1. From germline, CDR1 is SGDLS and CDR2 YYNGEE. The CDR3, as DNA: TGTGCCAGCAGCGTTGGACAGGGGACTGAAGCTTTCTTT. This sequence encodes CASSVGQGTEAFF.

The CDR3 DNA sequence: TGCGCCAGCAGCCCCGACGGGTCGGCGAATACCTTC. Translated, it gives CASSPDGSANTF. The chain couples TRBV4-1 to TRBJ1-2; D remains ambiguous. The ends were cut back, 4 bases at V and 14 bases at J, with 17 bases in the middle. CDR1 is MGHRA, CDR2 YSYEKL, per germline. CDR3 size: 12 residues.

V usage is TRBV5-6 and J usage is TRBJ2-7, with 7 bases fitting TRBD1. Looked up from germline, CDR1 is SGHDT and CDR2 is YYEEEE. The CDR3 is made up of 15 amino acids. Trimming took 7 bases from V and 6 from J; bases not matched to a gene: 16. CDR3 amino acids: CASRVFDRAVAEQYF. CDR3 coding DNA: TGTGCCAGCCGCGTTTTCGACAGGGCCGTAGCCGAGCAGTACTTC.

DNA of the CDR3: TGTGCCAGTAGTATAGATTGGGAGACTAGCGGGAGAAGGTACGAGCAGTACTTC. Translated: CASSIDWETSGRRYEQYF. The chain links TRBV19 to TRBJ2-7; 12 bases map to TRBD2. Germline V CDR1 and CDR2: LNHDA, SQIVND (reference sequence). V shed 0 bases and J 4 bases; nucleotides not matched to a gene: 10. The CDR3 spans 18 residues.

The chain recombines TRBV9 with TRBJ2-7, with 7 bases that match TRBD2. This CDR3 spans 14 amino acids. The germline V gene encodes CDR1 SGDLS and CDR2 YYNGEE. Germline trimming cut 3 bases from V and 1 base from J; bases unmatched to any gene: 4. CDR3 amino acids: CASSAGTTSYEQYF. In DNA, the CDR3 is TGTGCCAGCAGCGCCGGGACTACTTCCTACGAGCAGTACTTC.

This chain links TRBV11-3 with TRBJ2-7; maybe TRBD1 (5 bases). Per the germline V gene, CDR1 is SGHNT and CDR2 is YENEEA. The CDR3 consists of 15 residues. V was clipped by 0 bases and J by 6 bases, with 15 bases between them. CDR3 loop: CASSLDGLAGREQYF. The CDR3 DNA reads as TGTGCCAGCAGCTTAGATGGTTTGGCAGGGCGCGAGCAGTACTTC.

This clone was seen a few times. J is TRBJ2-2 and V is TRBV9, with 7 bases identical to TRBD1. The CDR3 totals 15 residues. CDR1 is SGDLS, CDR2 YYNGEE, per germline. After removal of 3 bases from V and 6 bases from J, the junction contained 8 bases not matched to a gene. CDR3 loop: CASSDLGQGAGELFF. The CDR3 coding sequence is TGTGCCAGCAGCGACCTGGGCCAGGGGGCCGGGGAGCTGTTTTTT. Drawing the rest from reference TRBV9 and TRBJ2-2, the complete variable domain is DSGVTQTPKHLITATGQRVTLRCSPRSGDLSVYWYQQSLDQGLQFLIQYYNGEERAKGNILERFSAQQFPDLHSELNLSSLELGDSALYFCASSDLGQGAGELFFGEGSRLTVL.

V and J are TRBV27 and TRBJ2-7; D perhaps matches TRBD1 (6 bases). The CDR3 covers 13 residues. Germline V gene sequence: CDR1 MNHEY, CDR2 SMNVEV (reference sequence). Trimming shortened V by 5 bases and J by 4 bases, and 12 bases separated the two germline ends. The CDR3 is CASSPGTIYEQYF. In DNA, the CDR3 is TGTGCCAGCAGTCCCGGGACAATTTACGAGCAGTACTTC.